A single sample gave rise to the 31 T cell receptor beta chains below, sequenced in a study of T cells in narcolepsy. Method: immunoSEQ multiplex PCR; TCRdb's copy keeps in-frame clones and lacks some. The sample has about 40,000 clones, about nine tenths seen once; the top ten hold 1% to 1.5%. Sequencing was done on a sample of CD45RA- memory CD4+ T cells from PBMCs. These receptors originate from a human donor with narcolepsy.

V gene TRBV11-2 combines with J gene TRBJ2-2; D unresolved. The V gene's germline CDR1 is SGHAT and CDR2 FQNNGV. The V and J ends lost 6 bases and 5 bases respectively, with 4 bases between them. The CDR3 sequence is 11 residues long. As DNA, the CDR3 is TGTGCCAGCAGTCCTACCGGGGAGCTGTTTTTT. This sequence encodes CASSPTGELFF.

The rearrangement joins TRBV19 to TRBJ2-3; 14 positions match TRBD2. CDR3 length: 17 residues. V lost 3 bases and J lost 2; bases outside the gene matches: 4. Germline-derived CDR1 and CDR2 are LNHDA and SQIVND (reference sequence). CDR3 sequence reads: CASSMGTSGGITDTQYF. CDR3 coding DNA: TGTGCCAGTAGTATGGGGACTAGCGGGGGAATCACAGATACGCAGTATTTT.

This clone was detected a few times. The chain couples TRBV4-2 to TRBJ2-5, with D tentatively TRBD1 or TRBD2 (6 bases each). Germline V gives CDR1 LGHNA, CDR2 YNFKEQ. The length of the CDR3 is 14 residues. V was cut by 0 bases and J by 4 bases, with 9 bases left in between. As DNA, the CDR3 is TGTGCCAGCAGCCAAGAAGGGGGGCGAGAGACCCAGTACTTC. It specifies CASSQEGGRETQYF.

J is TRBJ1-5 and V is TRBV19; D might be TRBD1 (6 bases). Trimming took 8 bases from V and 6 from J, leaving 20 bases between them. Germline CDR1 LNHDA, CDR2 SQIVND (reference sequence). The CDR3 loop spans 15 amino acids. The CDR3 DNA follows: TGTGCCAGTTGCACTTGGACAGCGCGGGGTCAGCCCCAGCATTTT. It yields the protein CASCTWTARGQPQHF.

The rearrangement uses TRBV11-3 and TRBJ1-1; 9 bases are shared with TRBD1. CDR1 SGHNT and CDR2 YENEEA come from the germline V gene. Losses at the gene ends were 4 bases for V and 5 bases for J; bases not matched to a gene: 5. The CDR3 contains 14 residues. This CDR3 reads CASSSHRGRTEAFF. The CDR3 DNA sequence: TGTGCCAGCAGCTCCCACAGGGGGCGAACTGAAGCTTTCTTT.

This clone was detected once. This chain uses TRBV7-3 with TRBJ1-1; 7 bases are a match to TRBD1. The CDR3 extends over 15 amino acids. Germline-derived CDR1 and CDR2 are SGHTA and FQGTGA. J lost 2 bases, V lost 1 base, and 4 bases had no gene match. CDR3 DNA: TGTGCCAGCAGCTTAAGCCGGGACAGTAACACTGAAGCTTTCTTT. It specifies CASSLSRDSNTEAFF.

The chain joins TRBV6-1 to TRBJ1-1; D not resolved. V was clipped by 8 bases and J by 0 bases, with 10 bases between them. CDR1 is MNHNS, CDR2 SASEGT, per germline. The CDR3 loop spans 13 amino acids. The CDR3 DNA is TGTGCCAGCGGGGAAACGGTGAACACTGAAGCTTTCTTT. This sequence encodes CASGETVNTEAFF.

CDR3 bases: TGTGCCAGCAGCGTATCGACTAGCGGGGGCGACCAAGAGACCCAGTACTTC. Translation gives CASSVSTSGGDQETQYF. This sequence joins TRBV9 and TRBJ2-5; TRBD2 aligns across 12 bases. CDR1 and CDR2 (germline): SGDLS, YYNGEE. J was trimmed by 0 bases and V by 1 base; bases with no gene match: 4. This CDR3 is 17 amino acids long. Full variable domain (missing parts from reference TRBV9 and TRBJ2-5): DSGVTQTPKHLITATGQRVTLRCSPRSGDLSVYWYQQSLDQGLQFLIQYYNGEERAKGNILERFSAQQFPDLHSELNLSSLELGDSALYFCASSVSTSGGDQETQYFGPGTRLLVL.

This sequence joins TRBV6-1 and TRBJ1-1; unclear D gene. CDR3 length: 16 amino acids. Germline CDR1 and CDR2: MNHNS and SASEGT. Trimming removed 2 bases from V and 0 bases from J, with 13 bases in between. CDR3 nucleotide sequence: TGTGCCAGCAGTGAAAGGAATGGGCCCATGAACACTGAAGCTTTCTTT. Amino acid sequence: CASSERNGPMNTEAFF.

The rearrangement joins TRBV30 to TRBJ2-1; D unclear. This CDR3 has 13 residues. V was cut by 2 bases and J by 9 bases, with 14 bases left in between. Per germline, CDR1 GTSNPN and CDR2 SVGIG (reference sequence). CDR3 in DNA: TGTGCCTGGAGTCCGGGCCCGCCCGGTGAGCAGTTCTTC. This encodes CAWSPGPPGEQFF.

This chain joins TRBV6-1 and TRBJ2-7, with D tentatively TRBD1 or TRBD2 (6 bases each). V was cut by 2 bases and J by 3 bases, with 11 bases left in between. The CDR3 runs 14 residues. CDR1 is MNHNS, CDR2 SASEGT, per germline. This CDR3 reads CASSERGPHYEQYF. The CDR3 DNA sequence: TGTGCCAGCAGTGAACGGGGGCCACACTACGAGCAGTACTTC.

In this sample, this clone turned up once. This chain links TRBV6-1 with TRBJ2-1; no reliable D call. CDR3 size: 11 residues. The V and J ends lost 7 bases and 8 bases respectively, with 9 bases between them. Per germline, CDR1 MNHNS and CDR2 SASEGT. This CDR3 is CASTERDEQFF. CDR3 in DNA: TGTGCCAGCACCGAGAGAGATGAGCAGTTCTTC.

The CDR3 nucleotides are TGTGCCAGCAGCTTGGGGGCGGGGGCGACGCAGTATTTT. Translating it yields CASSLGAGATQYF. The rearrangement uses TRBV5-6 and TRBJ2-3; D is possibly TRBD2 (7 bases). The CDR3 runs 13 residues. Trimming stripped 0 bases from V and 9 bases from J, with 11 bases between. The germline V gene has CDR1 SGHDT and CDR2 YYEEEE.

The rearrangement links TRBV6-5 to TRBJ2-2, with TRBD2 as a possible D gene (5 bases). Trimming took off 6 bases at V and 4 bases at J, with 15 bases between the two ends. This CDR3 is 15 amino acids long. Germline V lookup: CDR1 MNHEY, CDR2 SVGAGI. The CDR3 DNA sequence: TGTGCCAGCAGCCACCCTACGGGGAGCACCGGGGAGCTGTTTTTT. This sequence encodes CASSHPTGSTGELFF.

This clone was picked up a small number of times. This rearrangement joins TRBV4-3 to TRBJ2-1; TRBD1 matches 10 bases. Unmatched junction bases numbered 8, after V lost 4 bases and J lost 5 bases. Germline V gene lookup returns CDR1 LGHNA and CDR2 YSLEER. The CDR3 extends over 16 amino acids. The CDR3, as DNA: TGCGCCAGCAGCCCAGGGGGGACAGGGGTAAACAATGAGCAGTTCTTC. This encodes CASSPGGTGVNNEQFF.

V usage is TRBV5-6 and J usage is TRBJ2-3; maybe TRBD2 (6 bases). V was clipped by 8 bases and J by 5 bases, with 9 bases between them. Germline V gene data show CDR1 as SGHDT and CDR2 as YYEEEE. There are 11 residues in the CDR3. The chain's CDR3 is CASTSRDTQYF. CDR3 bases: TGTGCCAGTACTAGCCGAGATACGCAGTATTTT.

This sequence joins TRBV7-8 and TRBJ2-5; 8 bases agree with TRBD2. Germline V gene data show CDR1 as SGHVS and CDR2 as FQNEAQ. V dropped 1 base and J dropped 6; count of bases not matched to a gene: 19. CDR3 size: 19 residues. The DNA for the CDR3 is TGTGCCAGCAGCTTAGAATTTTCGATCGGGGGGGCCCTTATGAAGACCCAGTACTTC. It is translated as CASSLEFSIGGALMKTQYF.

V is TRBV6-8 and J is TRBJ2-7, with TRBD1 identical over 8 bases. The trim removed 7 bases at V and 8 bases at J, leaving 22 bases unmatched. CDR3 length equals 17 residues. Looked up from germline, CDR1 is MNHGY and CDR2 is SAAAGT. CDR3 DNA sequence: TGTGCCAGCACCCCAAAACATAACGGGACAGGACCGTTGAAGCAGTACTTC. Its translation: CASTPKHNGTGPLKQYF.

The CDR3 loop is CASSPTAGESYGYTF. The CDR3 nucleotides are TGTGCCAGCTCACCCACCGCAGGGGAGAGCTATGGCTACACCTTC. This chain connects TRBV18 to TRBJ1-2; tentatively, D is TRBD1 (6 bases). CDR3 length: 15 residues. The V end was cut by 3 bases, the J end by 4 bases, with 15 bases between. Germline CDR1 is KGHSH and CDR2 is LQKENI.

This chain joins TRBV5-1 and TRBJ2-1; tentative D call: TRBD1 (6 bases). The germline V and J ends were trimmed by 3 bases and 8 bases, with 18 bases remaining between them. The CDR3 is 15 amino acids. Germline lookup yields CDR1 SGHRS and CDR2 YFSETQ. The CDR3 is CASSYGRGTTDEQFF. The CDR3 nucleotides read TGCGCCAGCAGCTATGGCAGGGGCACCACCGATGAGCAGTTCTTC.

This chain connects TRBV7-6 to TRBJ2-1, with 15 bases identical to TRBD2. Unmatched junction bases numbered 11, after V lost 5 bases and J lost 6 bases. Per the germline V gene, CDR1 is SGHVS and CDR2 is FNYEAQ. This CDR3 contains 18 residues. CDR3 sequence: CASSRRLGLAGGTNEQFF. The CDR3, as DNA: TGTGCCAGCAGCCGCAGACTAGGACTAGCGGGAGGGACCAATGAGCAGTTCTTC. The variable domain in full, completed from reference TRBV7-6 and TRBJ2-1, reads GAGVSQSPRYKVTKRGQDVALRCDPISGHVSLYWYRQALGQGPEFLTYFNYEAQQDKSGLPNDRFSAERPEGSISTLTIQRTEQRDSAMYRCASSRRLGLAGGTNEQFFGPGTRLTVL.

This chain joins TRBV2 and TRBJ2-3; the D gene is possibly TRBD2 (6 bases). V shed 10 bases and J shed 3 bases, with 20 bases lying between them. Germline V lookup: CDR1 SNHLY, CDR2 FYNNEI. The CDR3 has 15 amino acids. In DNA, the CDR3 is TGTGCCACCTCACTTCGGGGAGGCATAACAGATACGCAGTATTTT. Translation gives CATSLRGGITDTQYF.

J is TRBJ2-3 and V is TRBV6-5; 8 nucleotides match TRBD1. CDR3 size: 13 residues. Trimming at V came to 8 bases and at J to 2 bases, leaving 3 bases not matched to a gene. Germline assignment: CDR1 MNHEY and CDR2 SVGAGI. CDR3 loop: CASRQGATDTQYF. CDR3 nucleotide sequence: TGTGCCAGCCGCCAGGGGGCCACAGATACGCAGTATTTT.

V is TRBV6-4 and J is TRBJ2-3; the match to TRBD1 covers 8 bases. The V gene's germline CDR1 is MRHNA and CDR2 SNTAGT. The V and J ends lost 3 bases and 2 bases, in that order; junction bases with no gene match: 4. The CDR3 is 15 amino acids. The CDR3 region is CASSDRTGPTDTQYF. For the CDR3, the DNA is TGTGCCAGCAGTGATAGGACAGGGCCCACAGATACGCAGTATTTT.

V and J are TRBV14 and TRBJ2-5; TRBD2 agrees at 7 bases. The CDR3 covers 16 residues. The V segment lost 4 bases and the J segment 2 bases; nucleotides outside the gene matches: 10. CDR1 is SGHDN and CDR2 is FVKESK in the germline V gene. This CDR3 reads CASSRLGSGGQETQYF. The CDR3 DNA follows: TGTGCCAGCAGCCGTTTGGGCTCGGGAGGACAAGAGACCCAGTACTTC.

The chain couples TRBV18 to TRBJ1-2, with unresolved D. Germline V gene data show CDR1 as KGHSH and CDR2 as LQKENI. V lost 3 bases and J lost 7, with 9 bases in between. The CDR3 has 12 amino acids. The CDR3 here is CASSPEGRGYTF. As DNA, the CDR3 is TGTGCCAGCTCACCGGAGGGTCGTGGCTACACCTTC.

This clone was recorded only once. The rearrangement joins TRBV2 to TRBJ2-1, with 9 nucleotides matching TRBD2. Germline-derived CDR1 and CDR2 are SNHLY and FYNNEI. V gave up 4 bases and J gave up 5 bases; unmatched junction bases: 3. This CDR3 has 14 residues. DNA for the CDR3: TGTGCCAGCAGTGGGCGGGGGGGCCACAATGAGCAGTTCTTC. Translating it yields CASSGRGGHNEQFF.

About this clone itself: One end of the junction is discordant with germline, which a read error may explain. The chain has TRBV7-7 and TRBJ2-5; either TRBD1 or TRBD2 may fit D (5 bases each). CDR3 length equals 15 residues. The V gene's germline CDR1 is SSHAT and CDR2 FNYEAQ (reference sequence). CDR3 nucleotide sequence: TGTGCTAGCAGCTCTTCGGGGACGGGAAAAGAGACCCAGTACTTC. Protein: CASSSSGTGKETQYF.

The chain is built from TRBV27 and TRBJ2-1; D remains ambiguous. CDR1 is MNHEY, CDR2 SMNVEV, per germline (reference sequence). This CDR3 has 14 amino acids. Trimming took 8 bases from V and 9 from J, leaving 20 bases between them. CDR3 region: CASASRARESEQFF. The CDR3 coding sequence is TGTGCCAGCGCCAGTCGTGCTAGGGAAAGTGAGCAGTTCTTC.

The genes are TRBV11-1 and TRBJ1-1; no clear D gene. Germline assignment: CDR1 SGHAT and CDR2 FQDESV (reference sequence). The CDR3 totals 14 residues. Trimming took 3 bases from V and 0 from J, leaving 8 bases between them. CDR3 DNA sequence: TGTGCCAGCAGCTTGGGAGTTGTGAACACTGAAGCTTTCTTT. Translated, it gives CASSLGVVNTEAFF.

The chain is built from TRBV5-4 and TRBJ2-6; D gene uncertain. The V end lost 0 bases, the J end lost 2 bases, and 3 bases lay between the germline ends. CDR3 length: 14 residues. Per the germline V gene, CDR1 is SGHNT and CDR2 is YYREEE (reference sequence). CDR3: CASSLEAGANVLTF. In DNA, the CDR3 is TGTGCCAGCAGCTTGGAAGCTGGGGCCAACGTCCTGACTTTC. Based on the CDR3 plus reference TRBV5-4 and TRBJ2-6, the full variable domain is ETGVTQSPTHLIKTRGQQVTLRCSSQSGHNTVSWYQQALGQGPQFIFQYYREEENGRGNFPPRFSGLQFPNYSSELNVNALELDDSALYLCASSLEAGANVLTFGAGSRLTVL.